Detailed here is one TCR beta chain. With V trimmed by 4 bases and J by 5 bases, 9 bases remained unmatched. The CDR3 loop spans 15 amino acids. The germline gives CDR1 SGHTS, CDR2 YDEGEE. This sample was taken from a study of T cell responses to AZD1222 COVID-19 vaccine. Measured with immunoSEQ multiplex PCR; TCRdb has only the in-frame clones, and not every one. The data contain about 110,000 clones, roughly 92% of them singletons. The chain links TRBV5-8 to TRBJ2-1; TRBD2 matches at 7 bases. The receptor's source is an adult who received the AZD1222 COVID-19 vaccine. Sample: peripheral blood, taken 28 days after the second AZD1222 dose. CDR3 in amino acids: CASSTPGLENNEQFF. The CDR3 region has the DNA TGTGCCAGCAGCACCCCCGGACTAGAGAACAATGAGCAGTTCTTC.